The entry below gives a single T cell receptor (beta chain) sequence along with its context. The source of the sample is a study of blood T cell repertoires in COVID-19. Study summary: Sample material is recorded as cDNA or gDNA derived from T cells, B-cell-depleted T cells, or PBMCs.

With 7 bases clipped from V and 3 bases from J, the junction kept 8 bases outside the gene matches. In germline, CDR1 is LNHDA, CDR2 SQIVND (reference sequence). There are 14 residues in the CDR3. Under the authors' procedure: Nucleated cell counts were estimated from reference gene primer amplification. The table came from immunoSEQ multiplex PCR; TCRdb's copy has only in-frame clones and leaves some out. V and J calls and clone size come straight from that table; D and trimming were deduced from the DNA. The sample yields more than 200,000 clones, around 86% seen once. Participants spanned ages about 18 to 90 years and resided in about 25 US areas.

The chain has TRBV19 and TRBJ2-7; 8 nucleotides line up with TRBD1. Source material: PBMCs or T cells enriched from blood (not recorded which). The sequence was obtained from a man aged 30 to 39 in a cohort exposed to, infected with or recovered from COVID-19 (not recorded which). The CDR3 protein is CASTTGGPHYEQYF. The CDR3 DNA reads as TGTGCCAGTACTACAGGGGGACCTCACTACGAGCAGTACTTC.